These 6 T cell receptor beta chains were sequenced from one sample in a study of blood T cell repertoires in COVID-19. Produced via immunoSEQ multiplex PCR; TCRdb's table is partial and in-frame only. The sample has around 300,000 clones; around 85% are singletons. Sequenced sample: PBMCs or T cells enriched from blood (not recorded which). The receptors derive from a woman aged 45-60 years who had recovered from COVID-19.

CDR3 region: CASSWGGNEQFF. As DNA, the CDR3 is TGTGCCAGCAGCTGGGGGGGCAATGAGCAGTTCTTC. J is TRBJ2-1 and V is TRBV5-4; 7 nucleotides line up with TRBD2. V trimming: 3 bases; J trimming: 6 bases; junction bases outside the gene matches: 0. CDR1 and CDR2 from the germline V gene are SGHNT and YYREEE (reference sequence). The CDR3 extends over 12 amino acids. The variable domain in full, completed from reference TRBV5-4 and TRBJ2-1, reads ETGVTQSPTHLIKTRGQQVTLRCSSQSGHNTVSWYQQALGQGPQFIFQYYREEENGRGNFPPRFSGLQFPNYSSELNVNALELDDSALYLCASSWGGNEQFFGPGTRLTVL.

The CDR3 here is CASSKQRGFDGYTF. The CDR3 DNA is TGTGCCAGCAGTAAGCAGCGGGGGTTCGATGGCTACACCTTC. This chain uses TRBV6-2 or TRBV6-3 with TRBJ1-2, with D perhaps TRBD1 (5 bases). The CDR3 totals 14 residues. CDR1 and CDR2 (germline): MNHEY, SVGEGT. V was shortened by 5 bases and J by 6 bases, with 16 bases between the two germline ends.

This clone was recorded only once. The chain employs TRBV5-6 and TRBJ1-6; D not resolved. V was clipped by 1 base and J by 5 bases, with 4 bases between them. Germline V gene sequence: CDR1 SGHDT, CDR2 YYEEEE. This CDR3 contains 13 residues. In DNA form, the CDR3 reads TGTGCCAGCAGCTTGCCAGATAATTCACCCCTCCACTTT. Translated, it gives CASSLPDNSPLHF.

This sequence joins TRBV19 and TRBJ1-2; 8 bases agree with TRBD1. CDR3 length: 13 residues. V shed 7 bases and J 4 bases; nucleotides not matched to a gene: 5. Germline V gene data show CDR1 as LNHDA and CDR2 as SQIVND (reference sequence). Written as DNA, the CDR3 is TGTGCCAGTACGGGACAGGTCCTCTATGGCTACACCTTC. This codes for CASTGQVLYGYTF.

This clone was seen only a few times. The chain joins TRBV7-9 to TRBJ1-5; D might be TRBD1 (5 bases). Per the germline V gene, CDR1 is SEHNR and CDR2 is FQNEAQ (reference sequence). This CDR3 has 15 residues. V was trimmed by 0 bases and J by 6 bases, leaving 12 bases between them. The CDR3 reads CASSLAERGGQPQHF. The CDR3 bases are TGTGCCAGCAGCTTAGCGGAAAGGGGTGGTCAGCCCCAGCATTTT.

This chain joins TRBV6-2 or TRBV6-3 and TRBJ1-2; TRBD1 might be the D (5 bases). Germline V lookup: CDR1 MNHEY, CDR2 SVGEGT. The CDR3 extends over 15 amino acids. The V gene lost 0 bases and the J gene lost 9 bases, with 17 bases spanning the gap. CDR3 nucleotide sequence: TGTGCCAGCAGTTACTCGACGCCAGGGCCCGAGAGCTACACCTTC. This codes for CASSYSTPGPESYTF.